A single sample gave rise to the 15 T cell receptor beta chains below, sequenced in a study of OX40 agonist ivuxolimab in advanced cancers. TCRdb's table, derived via immunoSEQ multiplex PCR, lists solely in-frame clones and lacks some. The sample lists roughly 71,000 clones, 77% occurring once. The specimen was CD4+ or CD8+ T cells sorted from blood, collected in a trial of the OX40 agonist ivuxolimab. The receptor source for this set is an adult with an advanced solid tumor such as melanoma, head and neck, liver or kidney cancer.

The rearrangement uses TRBV28 and TRBJ2-7; 8 positions match TRBD1. V was pared by 3 bases and J by 2 bases, with 12 bases of the junction left unmatched. This CDR3 has 17 residues. Germline loops: CDR1 MDHEN, CDR2 SYDVKM. This chain's CDR3 is CASSFNYQGATPYEQYF. The CDR3 nucleotides read TGTGCCAGCAGTTTTAATTACCAGGGGGCGACTCCCTACGAGCAGTACTTC.

The CDR3 region is CATSRDVVSNEQYF. For the CDR3, the DNA is TGTGCCACCAGCAGAGATGTGGTGTCCAACGAGCAGTACTTC. The rearrangement uses TRBV15 and TRBJ2-7; no clear D gene. Germline assignment: CDR1 LNHNV and CDR2 YYDKDF (reference sequence). The CDR3 runs to 14 residues. V was cut by 0 bases and J by 5 bases, with 11 bases left in between.

The rearrangement joins TRBV7-2 to TRBJ2-3; 7 nucleotides agree with TRBD2. The CDR3 runs 15 residues. V gave up 5 bases and J gave up 6 bases; unmatched junction bases: 11. Germline CDR1 is SGHTA and CDR2 is FQGNSA. The CDR3 DNA is TGTGCCAGCAGCGGGATGGGGGGGAGATTCGATACGCAGTATTTT. Protein: CASSGMGGRFDTQYF. The complete variable domain, with remaining parts taken from reference TRBV7-2 and TRBJ2-3, reads GAGVSQSPSNKVTEKGKDVELRCDPISGHTALYWYRQSLGQGLEFLIYFQGNSAPDKSGLPSDRFSAERTGGSVSTLTIQRTQQEDSAVYLCASSGMGGRFDTQYFGPGTRLTVL.

This rearrangement joins TRBV5-5 to TRBJ1-2; no reliable D call. V was cut by 0 bases and J by 4 bases, with 10 bases left in between. Germline V lookup: CDR1 SGHKS, CDR2 YYEKEE (reference sequence). The CDR3 extends over 14 amino acids. CDR3 coding DNA: TGTGCCAGCAGCTTGGGGGGAAGGAGCTATGGCTACACCTTC. As protein: CASSLGGRSYGYTF.

The J gene is TRBJ2-7, the V gene TRBV18, with D hard to call. V lost 1 base and J lost 6, with 4 bases in between. Germline V gene data show CDR1 as KGHSH and CDR2 as LQKENI. CDR3 length: 11 residues. CDR3 residues: CASSPLVEQYF. In DNA, the CDR3 is TGTGCCAGCTCACCACTTGTCGAGCAGTACTTC.

The CDR3 bases are TGTGCCGCCGTAAAGAATGGGGCAAACTATGGCTACACCTTC. Protein: CAAVKNGANYGYTF. The rearrangement uses TRBV6-5 and TRBJ1-2; a possible D gene is TRBD1 (5 bases). The CDR3 consists of 14 residues. Trimming left V 11 bases short and J 2 bases short, with 18 bases between. Germline CDR1 is MNHEY and CDR2 is SVGAGI.

The chain carries TRBV6-4 and TRBJ1-5; D is uncertain. Germline V gene sequence: CDR1 MRHNA, CDR2 SNTAGT. With 4 bases removed from V and 4 bases from J, the gap between germline ends came to 8 bases. The CDR3 is 13 residues long. The CDR3 is CASSAGSNQPQHF. The CDR3 nucleotides read TGTGCCAGCAGTGCGGGCAGTAATCAGCCCCAGCATTTT.

The CDR3 loop is CASSVLGLPNEKLFF. The CDR3 DNA reads TGTGCCAGCAGCGTACTAGGGTTGCCTAATGAAAAACTGTTTTTT. The V and J genes are TRBV9 and TRBJ1-4; D not certain. Germline V gives CDR1 SGDLS, CDR2 YYNGEE. V lost 1 base, J lost 3 bases, and 10 bases lay in between. The CDR3 spans 15 residues. Drawing the rest from reference TRBV9 and TRBJ1-4, the complete variable domain is DSGVTQTPKHLITATGQRVTLRCSPRSGDLSVYWYQQSLDQGLQFLIQYYNGEERAKGNILERFSAQQFPDLHSELNLSSLELGDSALYFCASSVLGLPNEKLFFGSGTQLSVL.

This clone was observed once. This rearrangement joins TRBV29-1 to TRBJ1-3; D is uncertain. The germline CDR1 and CDR2 sequences are SQVTM and ANQGSEA. The CDR3 length is 12 residues. The V gene lost 3 bases and the J gene lost 0 bases, with 3 bases spanning the gap. CDR3 nucleotide sequence: TGCAGCGTTGAGACCTCTGGAAACACCATATATTTT. Translated, it gives CSVETSGNTIYF.

CDR3 nucleotides: TGTGCCAGCAGCGGAAGCGGACAGGGGGCAAATGAGCAGTTCTTC. Its translation: CASSGSGQGANEQFF. V and J are TRBV5-4 and TRBJ2-1; TRBD1 aligns across 11 bases. The CDR3 totals 15 residues. Germline CDR1 reads SGHNT; CDR2 reads YYREEE (reference sequence). V shed 4 bases and J 7 bases; nucleotides not matched to a gene: 7.

The V call is TRBV5-1, the J call TRBJ2-5; the D gene is possibly TRBD1 (6 bases). The germline CDR1 and CDR2 sequences are SGHRS and YFSETQ. This CDR3 contains 15 residues. Trimming removed 1 base from V and 4 bases from J, with 14 bases in between. CDR3 residues: CASSLRTARGETQYF. The CDR3 DNA sequence: TGCGCCAGCAGCTTGAGGACAGCGAGAGGAGAGACCCAGTACTTC.

The CDR3: CASSRQGSYEQYF. The CDR3, as DNA: TGCGCCAGCAGCAGACAGGGTTCCTACGAGCAGTACTTC. The gene calls are TRBV5-1 and TRBJ2-7; 7 nucleotides match TRBD1. The V gene's germline CDR1 is SGHRS and CDR2 YFSETQ. The V segment lost 4 bases and the J segment 1 base; nucleotides outside the gene matches: 2. There are 13 residues in the CDR3.

The genes are TRBV6-5 and TRBJ1-1; D is possibly TRBD1 (5 bases). Per germline, CDR1 MNHEY and CDR2 SVGAGI. Trimming took 4 bases from V and 0 from J, leaving 9 bases between them. The CDR3 totals 14 residues. The CDR3 loop reads CASSWTQMNTEAFF. Here the CDR3 DNA reads TGTGCCAGCAGTTGGACACAGATGAACACTGAAGCTTTCTTT.

The V and J genes are TRBV5-1 and TRBJ2-3; D is unclear. CDR3 length: 14 amino acids. V was trimmed by 3 bases and J by 1 base, leaving 9 bases between them. The germline V gene has CDR1 SGHRS and CDR2 YFSETQ. Here the CDR3 reads CASSSDPGTDTQYF. The CDR3 DNA sequence: TGCGCCAGCAGCTCTGATCCCGGCACAGATACGCAGTATTTT.

The CDR3 coding sequence is TGTGCCTGGAGTGTAGCAGGGGATCAGCCCCAGCATTTT. This sequence encodes CAWSVAGDQPQHF. V and J are TRBV30 and TRBJ1-5; D perhaps matches TRBD1 (6 bases). The CDR3 covers 13 residues. The V gene lost 0 bases and the J gene lost 5 bases, with 8 bases spanning the gap. Germline V CDR1 and CDR2: GTSNPN, SVGIG (reference sequence).